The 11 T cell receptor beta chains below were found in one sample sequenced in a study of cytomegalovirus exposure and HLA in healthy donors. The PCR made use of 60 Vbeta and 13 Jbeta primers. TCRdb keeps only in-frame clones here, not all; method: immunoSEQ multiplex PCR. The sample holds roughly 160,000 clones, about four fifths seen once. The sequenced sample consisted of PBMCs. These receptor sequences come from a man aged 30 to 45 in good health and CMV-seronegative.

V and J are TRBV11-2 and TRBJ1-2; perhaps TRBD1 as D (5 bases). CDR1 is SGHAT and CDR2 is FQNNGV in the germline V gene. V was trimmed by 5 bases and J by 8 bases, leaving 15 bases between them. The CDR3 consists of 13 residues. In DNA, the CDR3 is TGTGCCAGCAGCCATGGGACTCAAGGAGGCTACACCTTC. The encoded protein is CASSHGTQGGYTF. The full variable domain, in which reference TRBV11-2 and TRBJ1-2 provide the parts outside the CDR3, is EAGVAQSPRYKIIEKRQSVAFWCNPISGHATLYWYQQILGQGPKLLIQFQNNGVVDDSQLPKDRFSAERLKGVDSTLKIQPAKLEDSAVYLCASSHGTQGGYTFGSGTRLTVV.

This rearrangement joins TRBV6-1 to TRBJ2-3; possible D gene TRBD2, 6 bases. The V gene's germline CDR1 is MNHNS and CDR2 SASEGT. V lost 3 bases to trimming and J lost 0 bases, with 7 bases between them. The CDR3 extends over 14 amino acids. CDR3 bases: TGTGCCAGCAGTGAGGGGGGAAGCACAGATACGCAGTATTTT. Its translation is CASSEGGSTDTQYF.

CDR3 amino acids: CATSRVGEYGEKLFF. The CDR3 coding sequence is TGTGCCACCAGCAGAGTCGGAGAGTACGGTGAAAAACTGTTTTTT. The J gene is TRBJ1-4, the V gene TRBV15; D is unresolved. V was cut by 1 base and J by 7 bases, with 13 bases left in between. The CDR3 length is 15 residues. Germline values: CDR1 LNHNV, CDR2 YYDKDF (reference sequence).

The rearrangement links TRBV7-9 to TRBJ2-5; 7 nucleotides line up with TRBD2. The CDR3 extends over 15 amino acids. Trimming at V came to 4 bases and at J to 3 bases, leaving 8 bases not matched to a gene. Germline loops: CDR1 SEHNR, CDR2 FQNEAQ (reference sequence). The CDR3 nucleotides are TGTGCCAGCAGCTCCCCCTGGCTAGCGGAAGAGACCCAGTACTTC. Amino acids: CASSSPWLAEETQYF. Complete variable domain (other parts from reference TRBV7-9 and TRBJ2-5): DTGVSQNPRHKITKRGQNVTFRCDPISEHNRLYWYRQTLGQGPEFLTYFQNEAQLEKSRLLSDRFSAERPKGSFSTLEIQRTEQGDSAMYLCASSSPWLAEETQYFGPGTRLLVL.

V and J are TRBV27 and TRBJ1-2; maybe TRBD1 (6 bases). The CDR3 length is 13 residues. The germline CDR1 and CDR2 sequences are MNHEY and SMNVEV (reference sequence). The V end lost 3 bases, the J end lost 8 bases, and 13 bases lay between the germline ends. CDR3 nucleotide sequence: TGTGCCAGCAGTTTTTCCAGTGGGGGCGGCTACACCTTC. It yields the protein CASSFSSGGGYTF.

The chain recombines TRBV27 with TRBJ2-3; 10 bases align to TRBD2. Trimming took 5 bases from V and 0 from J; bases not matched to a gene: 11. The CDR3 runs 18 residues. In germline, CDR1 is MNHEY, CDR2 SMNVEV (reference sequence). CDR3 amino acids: CASSPRASGSRSTDTQYF. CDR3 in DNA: TGTGCCAGCAGTCCTCGGGCTAGCGGGAGTCGTAGCACAGATACGCAGTATTTT.

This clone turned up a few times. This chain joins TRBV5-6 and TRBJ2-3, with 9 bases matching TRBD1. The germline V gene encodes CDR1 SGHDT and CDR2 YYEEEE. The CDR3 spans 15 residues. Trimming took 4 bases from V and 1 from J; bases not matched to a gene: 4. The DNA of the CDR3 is TGTGCCAGCAGCCGGAGGACAGGGGGCACAGATACGCAGTATTTT. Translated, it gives CASSRRTGGTDTQYF.

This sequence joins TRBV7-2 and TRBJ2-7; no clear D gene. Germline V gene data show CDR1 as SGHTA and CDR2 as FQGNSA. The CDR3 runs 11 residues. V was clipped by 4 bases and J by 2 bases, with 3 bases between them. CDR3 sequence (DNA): TGTGCCAGCAGCTCCACCTACGAGCAGTACTTC. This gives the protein CASSSTYEQYF. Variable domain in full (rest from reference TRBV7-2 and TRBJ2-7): GAGVSQSPSNKVTEKGKDVELRCDPISGHTALYWYRQSLGQGLEFLIYFQGNSAPDKSGLPSDRFSAERTGGSVSTLTIQRTQQEDSAVYLCASSSTYEQYFGPGTRLTVT.

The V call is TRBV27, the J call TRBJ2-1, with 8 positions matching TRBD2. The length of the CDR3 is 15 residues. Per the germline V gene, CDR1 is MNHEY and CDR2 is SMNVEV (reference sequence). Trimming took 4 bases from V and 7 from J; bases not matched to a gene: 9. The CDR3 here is CASSSWGSGGNEQFF. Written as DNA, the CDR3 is TGTGCCAGCAGTTCTTGGGGATCGGGGGGGAATGAGCAGTTCTTC.

CDR3 in DNA: TGTGCCATCACCGACCCGGCTAGCGGGGGGGCCGGGGAGCTGTTTTTT. This codes for CAITDPASGGAGELFF. The chain carries TRBV10-3 and TRBJ2-2; 12 nucleotides align to TRBD2. With 7 bases clipped from V and 6 bases from J, the junction kept 9 bases outside the gene matches. This CDR3 has 16 residues. Germline V lookup: CDR1 ENHRY, CDR2 SYGVKD.

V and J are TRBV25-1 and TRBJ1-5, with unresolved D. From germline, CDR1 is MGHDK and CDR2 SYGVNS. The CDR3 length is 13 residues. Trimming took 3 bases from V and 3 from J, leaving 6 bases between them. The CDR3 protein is CASSDKSNQPQHF. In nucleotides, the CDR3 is TGTGCCAGCAGTGACAAATCCAATCAGCCCCAGCATTTT.